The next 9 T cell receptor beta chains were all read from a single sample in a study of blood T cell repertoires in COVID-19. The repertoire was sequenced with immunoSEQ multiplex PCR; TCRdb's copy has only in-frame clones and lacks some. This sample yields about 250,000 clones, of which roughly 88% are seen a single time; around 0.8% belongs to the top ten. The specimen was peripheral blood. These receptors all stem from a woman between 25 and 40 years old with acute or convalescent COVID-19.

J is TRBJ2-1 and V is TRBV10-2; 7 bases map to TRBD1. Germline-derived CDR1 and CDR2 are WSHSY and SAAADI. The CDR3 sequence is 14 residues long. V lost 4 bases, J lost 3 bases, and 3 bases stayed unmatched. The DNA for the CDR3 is TGCGCCAGCAGTGTTGGGACAGTCTACAATGAGCAGTTCTTC. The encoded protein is CASSVGTVYNEQFF.

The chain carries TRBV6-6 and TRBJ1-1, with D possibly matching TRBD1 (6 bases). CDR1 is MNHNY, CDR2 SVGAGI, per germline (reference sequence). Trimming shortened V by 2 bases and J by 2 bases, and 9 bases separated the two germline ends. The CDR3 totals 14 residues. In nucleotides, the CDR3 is TGTGCCAGCAGTTACGGGACAACAAACACTGAAGCTTTCTTT. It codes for CASSYGTTNTEAFF.

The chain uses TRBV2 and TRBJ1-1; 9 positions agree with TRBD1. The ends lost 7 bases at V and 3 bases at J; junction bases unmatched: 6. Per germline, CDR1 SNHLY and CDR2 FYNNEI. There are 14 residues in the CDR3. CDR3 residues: CASTSDRGYTEAFF. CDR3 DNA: TGTGCCAGCACCTCGGACAGGGGTTACACTGAAGCTTTCTTT.

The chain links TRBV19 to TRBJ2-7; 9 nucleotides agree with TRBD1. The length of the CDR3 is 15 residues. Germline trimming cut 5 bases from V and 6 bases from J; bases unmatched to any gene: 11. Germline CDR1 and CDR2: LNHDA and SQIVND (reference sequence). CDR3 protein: CASSAPGQGGSEQYF. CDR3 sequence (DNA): TGTGCCAGTAGTGCACCGGGACAGGGTGGTTCCGAGCAGTACTTC. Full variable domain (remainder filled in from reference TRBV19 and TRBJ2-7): DGGITQSPKYLFRKEGQNVTLSCEQNLNHDAMYWYRQDPGQGLRLIYYSQIVNDFQKGDIAEGYSVSREKKESFPLTVTSAQKNPTAFYLCASSAPGQGGSEQYFGPGTRLTVT.

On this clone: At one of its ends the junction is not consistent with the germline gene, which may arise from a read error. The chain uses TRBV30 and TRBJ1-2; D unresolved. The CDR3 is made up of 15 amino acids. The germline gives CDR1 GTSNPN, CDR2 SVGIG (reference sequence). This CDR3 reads CAWSSPQRHNYGYTF. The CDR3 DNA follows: TGTGCCTGGTCCTCCCCCCAAAGGCATAACTATGGCTACACTTTC.

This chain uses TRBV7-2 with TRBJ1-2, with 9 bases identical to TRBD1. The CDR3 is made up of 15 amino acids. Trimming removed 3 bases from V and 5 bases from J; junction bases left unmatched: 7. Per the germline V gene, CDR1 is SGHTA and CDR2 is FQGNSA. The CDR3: CASSFRADRGYGYTF. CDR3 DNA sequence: TGTGCCAGCAGCTTCCGCGCGGACAGGGGATATGGCTACACCTTC. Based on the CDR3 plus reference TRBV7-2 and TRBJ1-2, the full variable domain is GAGVSQSPSNKVTEKGKDVELRCDPISGHTALYWYRQSLGQGLEFLIYFQGNSAPDKSGLPSDRFSAERTGGSVSTLTIQRTQQEDSAVYLCASSFRADRGYGYTFGSGTRLTVV.

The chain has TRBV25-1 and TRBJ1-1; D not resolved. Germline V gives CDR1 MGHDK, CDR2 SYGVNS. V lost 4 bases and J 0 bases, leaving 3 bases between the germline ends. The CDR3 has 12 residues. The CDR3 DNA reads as TGTGCCAGCAGTGCTCTGAACACTGAAGCTTTCTTT. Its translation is CASSALNTEAFF.

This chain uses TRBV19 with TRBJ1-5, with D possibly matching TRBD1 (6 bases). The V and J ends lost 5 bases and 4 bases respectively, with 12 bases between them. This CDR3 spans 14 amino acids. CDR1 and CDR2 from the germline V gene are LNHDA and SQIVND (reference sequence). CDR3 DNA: TGTGCCAGTAGTCAAACAGGGACAAATCAGCCCCAGCATTTT. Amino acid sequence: CASSQTGTNQPQHF.

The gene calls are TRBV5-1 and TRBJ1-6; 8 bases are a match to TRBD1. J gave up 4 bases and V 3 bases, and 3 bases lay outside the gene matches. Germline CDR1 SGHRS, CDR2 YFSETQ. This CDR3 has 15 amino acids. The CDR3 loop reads CASSSGTGYNSPLHF. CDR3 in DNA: TGCGCCAGCAGCTCAGGGACAGGTTATAATTCACCCCTCCACTTT.